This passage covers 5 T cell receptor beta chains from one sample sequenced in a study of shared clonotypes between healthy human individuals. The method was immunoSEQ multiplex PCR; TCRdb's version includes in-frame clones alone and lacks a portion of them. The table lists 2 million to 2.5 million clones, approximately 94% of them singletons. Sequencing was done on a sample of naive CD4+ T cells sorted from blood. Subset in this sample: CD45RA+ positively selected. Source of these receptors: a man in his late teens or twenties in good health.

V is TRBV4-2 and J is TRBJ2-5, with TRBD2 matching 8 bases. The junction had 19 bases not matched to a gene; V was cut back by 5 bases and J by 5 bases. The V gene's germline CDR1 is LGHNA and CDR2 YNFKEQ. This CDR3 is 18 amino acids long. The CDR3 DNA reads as TGTGCCAGCAGCTTGACTCGCACTCGGGGGGGTGGTTGGGAGACCCAGTACTTC. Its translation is CASSLTRTRGGGWETQYF.

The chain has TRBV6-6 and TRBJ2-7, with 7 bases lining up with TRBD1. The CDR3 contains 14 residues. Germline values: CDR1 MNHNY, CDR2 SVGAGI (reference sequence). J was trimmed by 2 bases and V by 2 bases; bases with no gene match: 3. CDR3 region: CASSYEGAPYEQYF. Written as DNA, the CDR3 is TGTGCCAGCAGTTACGAGGGGGCCCCCTACGAGCAGTACTTC.

The CDR3 DNA is TGTGCCTGGAGTGTGGTACCGGCATTTTTGTATTTT. This codes for CAWSVVPAFLYF. V gene TRBV30 combines with J gene TRBJ2-3; D uncertain. V was shortened by 0 bases and J by 14 bases, with 15 bases between the two germline ends. This CDR3 is built from 12 residues. CDR1 GTSNPN and CDR2 SVGIG come from the germline V gene (reference sequence). The full variable domain, completed using reference TRBV30 and TRBJ2-3, is SQTIHQWPATLVQPVGSPLSLECTVEGTSNPNLYWYRQAAGRGLQLLFYSVGIGQISSEVPQNLSASRPQDRQFILSSKKLLLSDSGFYLCAWSVVPAFLYFGPGTRLTVL.

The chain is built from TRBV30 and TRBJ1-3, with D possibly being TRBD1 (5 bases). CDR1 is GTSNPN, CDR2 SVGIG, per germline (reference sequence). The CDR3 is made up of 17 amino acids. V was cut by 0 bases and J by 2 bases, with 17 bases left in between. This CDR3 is CAWSVRRDRGPGNTIYF. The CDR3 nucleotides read TGTGCCTGGAGTGTACGGAGGGACCGCGGCCCTGGAAACACCATATATTTT. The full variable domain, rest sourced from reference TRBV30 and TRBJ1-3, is SQTIHQWPATLVQPVGSPLSLECTVEGTSNPNLYWYRQAAGRGLQLLFYSVGIGQISSEVPQNLSASRPQDRQFILSSKKLLLSDSGFYLCAWSVRRDRGPGNTIYFGEGSWLTVV.

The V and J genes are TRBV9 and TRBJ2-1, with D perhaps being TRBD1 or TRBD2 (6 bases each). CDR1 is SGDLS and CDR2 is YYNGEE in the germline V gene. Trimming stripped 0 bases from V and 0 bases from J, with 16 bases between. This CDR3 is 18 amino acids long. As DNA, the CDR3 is TGTGCCAGCAGCGTAGAGGGGGGTACTGCGAGCTCCTACAATGAGCAGTTCTTC. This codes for CASSVEGGTASSYNEQFF.